This T cell receptor (beta chain) was found in a study of blood T cell repertoires in COVID-19. V lost 0 bases and J lost 2, with 8 bases in between. This CDR3 contains 15 residues. Per the germline V gene, CDR1 is WNHNN and CDR2 is SYGVQD (reference sequence). Profiled with immunoSEQ multiplex PCR; TCRdb holds only in-frame clones, not every one. The data hold roughly 55,000 clones, with 80% to 85% observed a single time. The chain carries TRBV10-1 and TRBJ2-1; a weak D match, TRBD2 (6 bases). The receptor was derived from a woman aged 60-75 years with acute or convalescent COVID-19. Source material: peripheral blood. CDR3 residues: CASSESAGTYNEQFF. The CDR3 DNA sequence: TGCGCCAGCAGTGAGTCGGCGGGAACCTACAATGAGCAGTTCTTC.